The T cell receptor beta chain under discussion was sequenced for a study of blood T cell repertoires in COVID-19. About the research overall: Both acute and convalescent COVID-19 samples were obtained from the United States, Italy and Spain.

The Seattle patients, enrolled during active infection, were followed longitudinally. Libraries were prepared by immunoSEQ multiplex PCR; TCRdb keeps only in-frame clonotypes and omits some of them. The top ten hold roughly 10% of the sample, which has 200,000 to 250,000 clones, 70% to 90% seen once. The sequence derives from a woman in her forties or fifties with COVID-19, enrolled during active disease. The sequenced material came from peripheral blood.

CDR3 coding DNA: TGTGCCAGCAGTGAATGGGGACAGGGCGACCAGCCCCAGCATTTT. Its translation: CASSEWGQGDQPQHF. V is TRBV6-1 and J is TRBJ1-5; 9 bases are a match to TRBD1. CDR1 and CDR2 (germline): MNHNS, SASEGT. The junction had 6 bases not matched to a gene; V was cut back by 2 bases and J by 7 bases. The CDR3 runs to 15 residues.